The clone carrying this T cell receptor beta chain was observed a handful of times. This sample was taken from a study of blood T cell repertoires in COVID-19. Background on the study: From T cells, B-cell-depleted T cells, or PBMCs came the material, which was cDNA or gDNA.

TCRdb keeps only in-frame clones here, not all; method: immunoSEQ multiplex PCR. Of 250,000 or so clones listed, around nine tenths were seen once; the top ten hold 1.3% to 1.5%. The V end lost 3 bases, the J end lost 5 bases, and 8 bases lay between the germline ends. Germline loops: CDR1 MDHEN, CDR2 SYDVKM. The CDR3 is made up of 14 amino acids. The sample taken for sequencing was peripheral blood. The receptor was isolated from a man aged 80 or over with acute or convalescent COVID-19. The rearrangement joins TRBV28 to TRBJ1-6; unclear D gene. The CDR3: CASSFWQNNSPLHF. The DNA for the CDR3 is TGTGCCAGCAGTTTTTGGCAGAATAATTCACCCCTCCACTTT.